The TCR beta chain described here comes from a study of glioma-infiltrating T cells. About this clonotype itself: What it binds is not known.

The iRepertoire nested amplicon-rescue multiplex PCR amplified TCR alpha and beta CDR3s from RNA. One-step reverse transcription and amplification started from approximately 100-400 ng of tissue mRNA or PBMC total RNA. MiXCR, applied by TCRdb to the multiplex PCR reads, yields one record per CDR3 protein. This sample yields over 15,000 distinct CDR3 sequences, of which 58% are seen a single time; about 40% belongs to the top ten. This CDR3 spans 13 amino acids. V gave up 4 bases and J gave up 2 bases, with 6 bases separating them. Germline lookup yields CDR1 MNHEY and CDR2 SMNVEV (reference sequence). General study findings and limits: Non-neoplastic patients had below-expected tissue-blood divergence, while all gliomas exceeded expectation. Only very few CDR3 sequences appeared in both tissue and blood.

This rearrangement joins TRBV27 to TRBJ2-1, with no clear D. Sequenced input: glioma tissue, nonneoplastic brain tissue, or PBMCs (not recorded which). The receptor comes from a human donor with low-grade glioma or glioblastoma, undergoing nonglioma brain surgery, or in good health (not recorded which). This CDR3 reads CASSWDAYNEQFF. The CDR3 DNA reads TGTGCCAGCAGTTGGGATGCCTACAATGAGCAGTTCTTC.